This T cell receptor (beta chain) is from a study of CD4 T cells in relation to SARS-CoV-2 and coronaviruses. Study context: After roughly 9 days of antigen culture, PBMC TCR beta CDR3s were sequenced.

CDR1 is MNHEY and CDR2 is SVGEGT in the germline V gene. The V end was cut by 2 bases, the J end by 8 bases, with 6 bases between. The CDR3 covers 11 residues. Whole-study findings and limits: Roughly 65% of donors had memory CD4+ clonotypes crossrecognizing SARS-CoV-2 and common cold coronavirus spike.

Unexposed donor CD4+ T cells date from about 2011-2018, before the COVID-19 pandemic. After around nine days of culture, CD4+ T cells were isolated. Cells permitting, SARS-CoV-2 S/N and four cold-coronavirus spikes were tested on unexposed-donor CD4+ T cells. As concerns this clone: What it binds is not known.

Sequenced by immunoSEQ multiplex PCR; TCRdb stores in-frame clones only, minus some. The sample yields approximately 27,000 clones, 60% to 75% seen once. The source is a human donor in good health. This sequence joins TRBV6-2 or TRBV6-3 and TRBJ1-2; D call uncertain. The sample taken for sequencing was CD4+ T cells from PBMCs, cultured in vitro. For the CDR3, the DNA is TGTGCCAGCAGTTACCAACGGGGCTACACCTTC. Protein: CASSYQRGYTF.